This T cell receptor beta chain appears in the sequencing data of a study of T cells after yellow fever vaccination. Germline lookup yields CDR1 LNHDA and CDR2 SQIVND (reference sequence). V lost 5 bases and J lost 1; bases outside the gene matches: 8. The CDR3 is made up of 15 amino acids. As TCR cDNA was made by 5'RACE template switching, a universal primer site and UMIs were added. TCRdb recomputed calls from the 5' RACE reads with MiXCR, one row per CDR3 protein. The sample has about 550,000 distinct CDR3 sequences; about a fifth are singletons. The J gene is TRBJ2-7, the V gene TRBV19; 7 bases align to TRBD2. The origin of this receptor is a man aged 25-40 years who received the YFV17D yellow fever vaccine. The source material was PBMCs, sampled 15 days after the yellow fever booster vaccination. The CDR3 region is CASSLQGGRSYEQYF. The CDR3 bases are TGTGCCAGTAGTCTGCAGGGAGGGCGGTCCTACGAGCAGTACTTC.